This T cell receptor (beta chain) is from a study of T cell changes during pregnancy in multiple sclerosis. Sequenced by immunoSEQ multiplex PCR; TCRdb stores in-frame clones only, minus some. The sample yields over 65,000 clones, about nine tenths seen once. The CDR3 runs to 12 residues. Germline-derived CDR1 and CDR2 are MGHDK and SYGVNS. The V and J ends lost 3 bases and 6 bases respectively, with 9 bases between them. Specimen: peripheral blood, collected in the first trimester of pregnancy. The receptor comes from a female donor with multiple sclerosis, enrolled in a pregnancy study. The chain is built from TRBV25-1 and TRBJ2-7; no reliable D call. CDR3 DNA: TGTGCCAGCAGTGATTCCCCCGGCGAGCAGTACTTC. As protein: CASSDSPGEQYF.